Presented here are 27 T cell receptor beta chains from one specimen sequenced in a study of blood T cell repertoires in COVID-19. Some clones are missing from TCRdb's copy, which holds only in-frame ones; the method was immunoSEQ multiplex PCR. The sample contains about 180,000 clones, around 87% of which appear only once. The sample comprised peripheral blood. The receptors stem from a man in his forties with active or convalescent COVID-19.

The rearrangement uses TRBV5-5 and TRBJ2-7, with 15 bases that match TRBD2. V was clipped by 4 bases and J by 3 bases; unmatched bases: 14. The germline V gene has CDR1 SGHKS and CDR2 YYEKEE (reference sequence). This CDR3 is 19 amino acids long. CDR3 sequence reads: CASSHPGLAGGSWIYEQYF. CDR3 DNA: TGTGCCAGCAGCCACCCGGGACTAGCGGGGGGCTCTTGGATCTACGAGCAGTACTTC.

The chain recombines TRBV19 with TRBJ1-1; the D gene is possibly TRBD1 (5 bases). Germline assignment: CDR1 LNHDA and CDR2 SQIVND (reference sequence). Trimming left V 0 bases short and J 0 bases short, with 14 bases between. The CDR3 loop spans 17 amino acids. The CDR3 DNA is TGTGCCAGTAGTATAGAAGTAACGGCGGGGGTGAACACTGAAGCTTTCTTT. Encoded protein: CASSIEVTAGVNTEAFF.

The CDR3 bases are TGTGCCAGCAGTCACTTGGGACAGGGAGTATTCGATGAGCAGTTCTTC. Protein: CASSHLGQGVFDEQFF. The chain has TRBV6-5 and TRBJ2-1, with TRBD1 matching over 9 bases. This CDR3 comprises 16 residues. Germline CDR1 is MNHEY and CDR2 is SVGAGI. V gave up 5 bases and J gave up 8 bases; unmatched junction bases: 13.

V and J are TRBV19 and TRBJ1-5; D is possibly TRBD1 (5 bases). Germline-derived CDR1 and CDR2 are LNHDA and SQIVND (reference sequence). The CDR3 length is 14 residues. V dropped 4 bases and J dropped 5 bases, with 12 bases sitting between them. In DNA, the CDR3 is TGTGCCAGTAGTACTAGGGGTCCTTATCAGCCCCAGCATTTT. This gives the protein CASSTRGPYQPQHF.

The rearrangement links TRBV7-9 to TRBJ1-2, with TRBD1 as a possible D gene (5 bases). Per germline, CDR1 SEHNR and CDR2 FQNEAQ (reference sequence). This CDR3 has 13 amino acids. Trimming left V 1 base short and J 4 bases short, with 7 bases between. CDR3 sequence reads: CASSLGQRYGYTF. The CDR3 DNA sequence: TGTGCCAGCAGCTTAGGACAGCGCTATGGCTACACCTTC.

Comment on this clone: The identical CDR3 is also encoded by other nucleotide sequences in the sample. The chain combines TRBV3-1 (or the pseudogene TRBV3-2) with TRBJ1-2, with D unresolved. Germline assignment: CDR1 LGHDT and CDR2 YNNKEL (reference sequence). This CDR3 has 13 residues. Trimming pared 1 base from V and 4 bases from J, leaving 7 bases between. CDR3 in amino acids: CASSQGQSYGYTF. The CDR3 DNA reads TGTGCCAGCAGCCAAGGGCAGTCCTATGGCTACACCTTC.

This rearrangement joins TRBV3-1 (or the pseudogene TRBV3-2) to TRBJ1-2; TRBD1 matches 7 bases. The V segment lost 1 base and the J segment 8 bases; nucleotides outside the gene matches: 4. This CDR3 is 13 amino acids long. The germline V gene has CDR1 LGHDT and CDR2 YNNKEL (reference sequence). The CDR3 protein is CASSQGQGGGYTF. The CDR3 bases are TGTGCCAGCAGCCAAGGACAGGGTGGAGGCTACACCTTC.

The rearrangement links TRBV6-5 to TRBJ1-1; D gene unclear. V dropped 4 bases and J dropped 3 bases, with 18 bases sitting between them. In germline, CDR1 is MNHEY, CDR2 SVGAGI. The CDR3 spans 16 residues. This CDR3 is CASSSLGGRRYTEAFF. The DNA of the CDR3 is TGTGCCAGCAGTTCGTTAGGTGGCAGGCGTTACACTGAAGCTTTCTTT.

The genes are TRBV9 and TRBJ2-1, with 10 bases fitting TRBD2. This CDR3 spans 17 amino acids. Per germline, CDR1 SGDLS and CDR2 YYNGEE. Unmatched junction bases numbered 10, after V lost 0 bases and J lost 7 bases. CDR3 residues: CASSVDPAGGPYNEQFF. For the CDR3, the DNA is TGTGCCAGCAGCGTAGATCCAGCGGGGGGGCCTTATAATGAGCAGTTCTTC.

The chain employs TRBV5-6 and TRBJ2-5; TRBD1 agrees at 10 bases. Germline V gives CDR1 SGHDT, CDR2 YYEEEE. Germline trimming cut 3 bases from V and 5 bases from J; bases unmatched to any gene: 7. The CDR3 covers 15 residues. CDR3 DNA: TGTGCCAGCAGCTGGAGGGGACAGGGGAGGGAGACCCAGTACTTC. Protein: CASSWRGQGRETQYF.

This clone was observed a single time. The V gene is TRBV15, the J gene TRBJ2-7; perhaps TRBD2 as D (5 bases). The CDR3 covers 13 residues. Germline CDR1 is LNHNV and CDR2 is YYDKDF (reference sequence). V was cut by 3 bases and J by 6 bases, with 12 bases left in between. The chain's CDR3 is CATSRDFLGEQYF. The CDR3, as DNA: TGTGCCACCAGCAGGGACTTTTTGGGCGAGCAGTACTTC. The variable domain in full, with the rest retrieved from reference TRBV15 and TRBJ2-7, is DAMVIQNPRYQVTQFGKPVTLSCSQTLNHNVMYWYQQKSSQAPKLLFHYYDKDFNNEADTPDNFQSRRPNTSFCFLDIRSPGLGDTAMYLCATSRDFLGEQYFGPGTRLTVT.

In its sample, this clone was seen a few times. V usage is TRBV6-6 and J usage is TRBJ1-2, with a weak D call TRBD1 (6 bases). The germline CDR1 and CDR2 sequences are MNHNY and SVGAGI (reference sequence). Trimming took 6 bases from V and 2 from J, leaving 22 bases between them. CDR3 length equals 17 residues. The DNA of the CDR3 is TGTGCCAGCAGCCGACAACGTTGGGGGCAGAGCAACTATGGCTACACCTTC. Its translation: CASSRQRWGQSNYGYTF.

The CDR3: CASRSGGRSGNTIYF. Here the CDR3 DNA reads TGTGCCAGCAGATCAGGGGGACGCTCTGGAAACACCATATATTTT. The chain recombines TRBV7-2 with TRBJ1-3; TRBD1 agrees at 7 bases. From germline, CDR1 is SGHTA and CDR2 FQGNSA. The J segment lost 0 bases and the V segment lost 6 bases, leaving 5 bases of the junction unmatched. The CDR3 runs 15 residues.

V gene TRBV30 combines with J gene TRBJ1-3; the D gene is possibly TRBD1 (5 bases). The CDR3 has 14 amino acids. Trimming took 4 bases from V and 2 from J, leaving 12 bases between them. Germline CDR1 and CDR2: GTSNPN and SVGIG (reference sequence). The CDR3 loop reads CAWTGGTAGNTIYF. The CDR3 coding sequence is TGTGCCTGGACGGGGGGGACTGCTGGAAACACCATATATTTT.

In its sample, this clone was seen once. The CDR3 DNA follows: TGTGCCAGCAGTCCACAGGGGGAGTACAATGAGCAGTTCTTC. It specifies CASSPQGEYNEQFF. This sequence joins TRBV6-6 and TRBJ2-1, with 8 bases identical to TRBD1. The germline V gene has CDR1 MNHNY and CDR2 SVGAGI (reference sequence). V shed 5 bases, J shed 4 bases, and the junction held 4 bases outside the gene matches. CDR3 length equals 14 residues.

The chain carries TRBV5-5 and TRBJ1-2; the D gene is possibly TRBD1 (5 bases). Trimming pared 3 bases from V and 1 base from J, leaving 16 bases between. CDR1 and CDR2 (germline): SGHKS, YYEKEE (reference sequence). This CDR3 contains 16 residues. The CDR3 protein is CASSSSGRAFNYGYTF. CDR3 nucleotide sequence: TGTGCCAGCAGCTCTTCTGGCAGGGCTTTTAACTATGGCTACACCTTC.

This rearrangement joins TRBV5-6 to TRBJ1-5; TRBD1 aligns across 7 bases. Germline V gene sequence: CDR1 SGHDT, CDR2 YYEEEE. The CDR3 extends over 16 amino acids. Trimming took 5 bases from V and 4 from J; bases not matched to a gene: 12. The CDR3 protein is CASSSLGRGQNQPQHF. For the CDR3, the DNA is TGTGCCAGCAGTTCTCTGGGTAGGGGACAGAATCAGCCCCAGCATTTT.

This chain links TRBV28 with TRBJ1-5, with 7 bases identical to TRBD1. Germline V gene sequence: CDR1 MDHEN, CDR2 SYDVKM. The ends lost 7 bases at V and 3 bases at J; junction bases unmatched: 6. This CDR3 has 14 amino acids. The chain's CDR3 is CASNQGTDNQPQHF. CDR3 nucleotides: TGTGCCAGCAACCAAGGGACAGACAATCAGCCCCAGCATTTT. The whole variable domain, remainder taken from reference TRBV28 and TRBJ1-5, is DVKVTQSSRYLVKRTGEKVFLECVQDMDHENMFWYRQDPGLGLRLIYFSYDVKMKEKGDIPEGYSVSREKKERFSLILESASTNQTSMYLCASNQGTDNQPQHFGDGTRLSIL.

This rearrangement joins TRBV5-5 to TRBJ1-4; D possibly corresponds to TRBD1 (5 bases). The germline V gene encodes CDR1 SGHKS and CDR2 YYEKEE (reference sequence). The V gene lost 3 bases and the J gene lost 10 bases, with 22 bases spanning the gap. CDR3 length equals 16 residues. The DNA of the CDR3 is TGTGCCAGCAGCTGGGTGACGGGGGTTTCTCAAGGAAAACTGTTTTTT. Translation gives CASSWVTGVSQGKLFF.

The rearrangement joins TRBV7-2 to TRBJ1-3, with D perhaps matching TRBD1 (6 bases). The CDR3 is made up of 13 amino acids. The ends were cut back, 6 bases at V and 4 bases at J, with 10 bases in the middle. Germline V gives CDR1 SGHTA, CDR2 FQGNSA. The CDR3 coding sequence is TGTGCCAGCAGGTTGGGGGCCGGAAACACCATATATTTT. This gives the protein CASRLGAGNTIYF.

In its sample, this clone was seen once. The chain carries TRBV3-1 (or the pseudogene TRBV3-2) and TRBJ1-2; possible D gene TRBD1, 5 bases. V was clipped by 1 base and J by 2 bases, with 14 bases between them. Germline V gene sequence: CDR1 LGHDT, CDR2 YNNKEL (reference sequence). The CDR3 totals 16 residues. The CDR3 nucleotides are TGTGCCAGCAGCCAAGGGCAGGGTAATAAGAACTATGGCTACACCTTC. Its translation: CASSQGQGNKNYGYTF.

In regard to this clone: This same CDR3 is encoded by further DNA sequences in the sample. The chain employs TRBV13 and TRBJ1-2, with 7 bases fitting TRBD1. The V and J ends lost 2 bases and 4 bases, in that order; junction bases with no gene match: 1. CDR3 length: 13 residues. Germline V gives CDR1 PRHDT, CDR2 FYEKMQ (reference sequence). The DNA of the CDR3 is TGTGCCAGCAGCTTAAGGGGGCCCTATGGCTACACCTTC. Translating it yields CASSLRGPYGYTF. Full variable domain (outside the CDR3, taken from reference TRBV13 and TRBJ1-2): AAGVIQSPRHLIKEKRETATLKCYPIPRHDTVYWYQQGPGQDPQFLISFYEKMQSDKGSIPDRFSAQQFSDYHSELNMSSLELGDSALYFCASSLRGPYGYTFGSGTRLTVV.

The V call is TRBV4-1, the J call TRBJ2-5; 8 nucleotides align to TRBD2. The ends lost 4 bases at V and 4 bases at J; junction bases unmatched: 8. Germline loops: CDR1 MGHRA, CDR2 YSYEKL. The CDR3 contains 15 residues. Written as DNA, the CDR3 is TGCGCCAGCAGCCCTGTTCGCGGGGGGAGAGAGACCCAGTACTTC. This gives the protein CASSPVRGGRETQYF.

V and J are TRBV9 and TRBJ2-3; 8 bases fit TRBD2. Germline CDR1 is SGDLS and CDR2 is YYNGEE. V was clipped by 7 bases and J by 2 bases; unmatched bases: 9. This CDR3 has 15 residues. CDR3: CASDSSGGVTDTQYF. In nucleotides, the CDR3 is TGTGCCAGCGATAGCTCGGGGGGGGTCACAGATACGCAGTATTTT.

This chain joins TRBV27 and TRBJ1-1, with TRBD1 as a possible D gene (5 bases). From germline, CDR1 is MNHEY and CDR2 SMNVEV (reference sequence). CDR3 size: 13 residues. V lost 7 bases and J 4 bases, leaving 13 bases between the germline ends. The CDR3 nucleotides are TGTGCCAGCACTTCGGGGGTATCCACTGAAGCTTTCTTT. It specifies CASTSGVSTEAFF.

This chain connects TRBV30 to TRBJ1-2, with 7 bases that match TRBD1. With V trimmed by 3 bases and J by 2 bases, 9 bases remained unmatched. The germline V gene has CDR1 GTSNPN and CDR2 SVGIG (reference sequence). This CDR3 spans 15 amino acids. CDR3 nucleotide sequence: TGTGCCTGGAGACAGACAGGGTGGGGAAACTATGGCTACACCTTC. This translates into CAWRQTGWGNYGYTF.

V and J are TRBV10-2 and TRBJ2-2, with D perhaps matching TRBD1 (6 bases). The germline CDR1 and CDR2 sequences are WSHSY and SAAADI. CDR3 length equals 16 residues. V lost 6 bases to trimming and J lost 3 bases, with 17 bases between them. Written as DNA, the CDR3 is TGCGCCAGCAGGGTATGGGACATCAATTACACCGGGGAGCTGTTTTTT. Amino acid sequence: CASRVWDINYTGELFF.